A single sample is the source of the 20 T cell receptor beta chains below, sequenced in a study of shared T cell receptors in the human thymus. Measured with immunoSEQ multiplex PCR; TCRdb has only the in-frame clones, and not every one. This table has around 340,000 clones, approximately 95% appearing once. Sequencing input: thymocytes. The receptors shown here come from a human donor.

This clone was detected a few times. The CDR3 protein is CASSFGPKTRHTGELFF. In nucleotides, the CDR3 is TGTGCCAGCAGCTTTGGCCCAAAGACTAGGCACACCGGGGAGCTGTTTTTT. The gene calls are TRBV27 and TRBJ2-2; D perhaps matches TRBD2 (6 bases). V was trimmed by 6 bases and J by 3 bases, leaving 20 bases between them. The CDR3 covers 17 residues. Germline V lookup: CDR1 MNHEY, CDR2 SMNVEV (reference sequence).

The chain uses TRBV6-1 and TRBJ2-7, with D perhaps being TRBD1 or TRBD2 (7 bases each). The CDR3 is 20 residues long. Germline V lookup: CDR1 MNHNS, CDR2 SASEGT. Trimming cost V 0 bases and J 0 bases, with 24 bases left between them. Here the CDR3 reads CASSEAGGRQGDPHSYEQYF. CDR3 nucleotide sequence: TGTGCCAGCAGTGAAGCGGGGGGGAGACAGGGCGACCCGCACTCCTACGAGCAGTACTTC.

The chain links TRBV10-1 to TRBJ2-7, with a tentative D call TRBD2 (5 bases). Trimming removed 2 bases at V and 4 bases at J, with 15 bases between. The CDR3 spans 15 residues. Germline CDR1 reads WNHNN; CDR2 reads SYGVQD (reference sequence). The CDR3: CASSEPLIGGYEQYF. The CDR3, as DNA: TGCGCCAGCAGTGAGCCCCTAATTGGCGGGTACGAGCAGTACTTC.

The chain has TRBV7-9 and TRBJ2-3, with D possibly being TRBD2 (5 bases). This CDR3 region has 13 residues. CDR1 and CDR2 (germline): SEHNR, FQNEAQ (reference sequence). V was trimmed by 6 bases and J by 2 bases, leaving 9 bases between them. The CDR3: CASRFDYTDTQYF. The CDR3 DNA sequence: TGTGCCAGCAGATTCGACTACACAGATACGCAGTATTTT.

The V gene is TRBV21-1, the J gene TRBJ2-4; the table's D call of TRBD2 was not tested on the DNA. TRBV21-1 is a pseudogene. The CDR3 runs 20 residues. CDR3 loop: CASSKSAHGLAGETKNIQYF. CDR3 nucleotides: TGTGCCAGCAGCAAATCGGCCCATGGACTAGCGGGAGAAACCAAAAACATTCAGTACTTC.

The V gene is TRBV28, the J gene TRBJ2-4; the D gene is possibly TRBD2 (5 bases). Germline V lookup: CDR1 MDHEN, CDR2 SYDVKM. The ends were cut back, 5 bases at V and 2 bases at J, with 10 bases in the middle. There are 14 residues in the CDR3. In DNA, the CDR3 is TGTGCCAGCAGTCTACTAGGAACCAAAAACATTCAGTACTTC. It is translated as CASSLLGTKNIQYF.

This chain uses TRBV28 with TRBJ2-6; 8 bases agree with TRBD1. The CDR3 runs 23 residues. Losses at the gene ends were 3 bases for V and 4 bases for J; bases not matched to a gene: 26. Per the germline V gene, CDR1 is MDHEN and CDR2 is SYDVKM. CDR3 sequence: CASSLIYTQGVKDPGSGANVLTF. The CDR3 DNA reads as TGTGCCAGCAGTTTGATCTATACACAGGGGGTCAAGGACCCGGGATCAGGGGCCAACGTCCTGACTTTC.

The chain links TRBV27 to TRBJ2-1; D may be TRBD2 (6 bases). Looked up from germline, CDR1 is MNHEY and CDR2 is SMNVEV (reference sequence). The CDR3 covers 15 residues. V was shortened by 5 bases and J by 9 bases, with 20 bases between the two germline ends. CDR3 protein: CASSPAYEGRGEQFF. CDR3 DNA: TGTGCCAGCAGTCCTGCGTACGAGGGGCGGGGTGAGCAGTTCTTC.

The chain carries TRBV5-1 and TRBJ2-6, with 7 bases lining up with TRBD1. With V trimmed by 2 bases and J by 0 bases, 5 bases remained unmatched. The CDR3 is made up of 17 amino acids. Per germline, CDR1 SGHRS and CDR2 YFSETQ. DNA of the CDR3: TGCGCCAGCAGCTTTGGGACAGCGTTCTCTGGGGCCAACGTCCTGACTTTC. This sequence encodes CASSFGTAFSGANVLTF.

This clone was seen once. The chain is built from TRBV5-4 and TRBJ1-2, with 10 nucleotides matching TRBD1. The junction had 4 bases not matched to a gene; V was cut back by 4 bases and J by 7 bases. Germline-derived CDR1 and CDR2 are SGHNT and YYREEE (reference sequence). The CDR3 has 13 residues. As DNA, the CDR3 is TGTGCCAGCAGCGGGGACAGGGGAACTGGCTACACCTTC. It encodes CASSGDRGTGYTF.

The chain recombines TRBV9 with TRBJ1-1; D possibly corresponds to TRBD1 (5 bases). Germline V gene data show CDR1 as SGDLS and CDR2 as YYNGEE. V was clipped by 3 bases and J by 2 bases, with 20 bases between them. The CDR3 extends over 17 amino acids. The CDR3 reads CASSARREGPINTEAFF. The CDR3 DNA is TGTGCCAGCAGCGCCCGTAGAGAGGGACCGATTAACACTGAAGCTTTCTTT.

The J gene is TRBJ1-1, the V gene TRBV28; TRBD1 might be the D (6 bases). Germline-derived CDR1 and CDR2 are MDHEN and SYDVKM. V was cut by 0 bases and J by 4 bases, with 12 bases left in between. The CDR3 spans 15 residues. CDR3 region: CASSLWWGPLTEAFF. The CDR3, as DNA: TGTGCCAGCAGTTTATGGTGGGGGCCCCTCACTGAAGCTTTCTTT. Full variable domain (outside the CDR3, taken from reference TRBV28 and TRBJ1-1): DVKVTQSSRYLVKRTGEKVFLECVQDMDHENMFWYRQDPGLGLRLIYFSYDVKMKEKGDIPEGYSVSREKKERFSLILESASTNQTSMYLCASSLWWGPLTEAFFGQGTRLTVV.

The rearrangement uses TRBV27 and TRBJ2-7; 7 nucleotides align to TRBD1. This CDR3 is 16 amino acids long. The V gene end was trimmed by 3 bases and the J gene end by 4 bases; junction bases not matched to a gene: 12. The germline gives CDR1 MNHEY, CDR2 SMNVEV (reference sequence). CDR3 protein: CASSFRTGAKGYEQYF. The CDR3 bases are TGTGCCAGCAGTTTCCGGACAGGTGCAAAAGGATACGAGCAGTACTTC.

V gene TRBV9 combines with J gene TRBJ1-2; TRBD1 matches 11 bases. Germline trimming cut 4 bases from V and 3 bases from J; bases unmatched to any gene: 8. The CDR3 is 16 amino acids. In germline, CDR1 is SGDLS, CDR2 YYNGEE. This CDR3 reads CASSPGRTGGDYGYTF. CDR3 in DNA: TGTGCCAGCAGCCCGGGGCGGACAGGGGGCGACTATGGCTACACCTTC.

V is TRBV18 and J is TRBJ2-3; possibly TRBD2 for D (5 bases). Trimming shortened V by 3 bases and J by 6 bases, and 13 bases separated the two germline ends. The CDR3 is 14 residues long. Per germline, CDR1 KGHSH and CDR2 LQKENI. The CDR3 is CASSPGDTSDTQYF. CDR3 bases: TGTGCCAGCTCACCGGGAGACACCTCGGATACGCAGTATTTT.

The rearrangement uses TRBV5-6 and TRBJ2-5, with a tentative D call TRBD1 (5 bases). CDR3 length: 13 amino acids. Germline lookup yields CDR1 SGHDT and CDR2 YYEEEE. Trimming took off 0 bases at V and 2 bases at J, with 5 bases between the two ends. The CDR3 spells CASSLGQQETQYF. The CDR3 DNA follows: TGTGCCAGCAGCTTGGGACAGCAAGAGACCCAGTACTTC.

CDR3 amino acids: CASSIDMYGSYEQYF. CDR3 sequence (DNA): TGTGCCAGTAGTATAGATATGTACGGTTCCTACGAGCAGTACTTC. The chain uses TRBV19 and TRBJ2-7, with D hard to call. Looked up from germline, CDR1 is LNHDA and CDR2 is SQIVND (reference sequence). Trimming left V 0 bases short and J 1 base short, with 10 bases between. There are 15 residues in the CDR3.

This chain connects TRBV6-5 to TRBJ2-4; tentatively, D is TRBD1 (5 bases). V was pared by 0 bases and J by 1 base, with 7 bases between. The CDR3 loop spans 15 amino acids. Germline V lookup: CDR1 MNHEY, CDR2 SVGAGI. The CDR3 region has the DNA TGTGCCAGCAGTTACTCTGGGGCTGCCAAAAACATTCAGTACTTC. As protein: CASSYSGAAKNIQYF.

This chain uses TRBV5-1 with TRBJ1-2, with a tentative D call TRBD1 (6 bases). Germline CDR1 is SGHRS and CDR2 is YFSETQ. V was clipped by 0 bases and J by 0 bases, with 9 bases between them. This CDR3 contains 15 residues. The CDR3 DNA is TGCGCCAGCAGCTTGGGAGACAGGACTAACTATGGCTACACCTTC. Translating it yields CASSLGDRTNYGYTF. Complete variable domain (other parts from reference TRBV5-1 and TRBJ1-2): KAGVTQTPRYLIKTRGQQVTLSCSPISGHRSVSWYQQTPGQGLQFLFEYFSETQRNKGNFPGRFSGRQFSNSRSEMNVSTLELGDSALYLCASSLGDRTNYGYTFGSGTRLTVV.

V usage is TRBV4-3 and J usage is TRBJ2-1; 11 positions match TRBD2. Per germline, CDR1 LGHNA and CDR2 YSLEER. Trimming cost V 3 bases and J 2 bases; bases outside gene matches: 9. The CDR3 is 18 amino acids. In DNA, the CDR3 is TGCGCCAGCAGCCAGGGTGAGCTAGCGGGGGGTCCCTACAATGAGCAGTTCTTC. Protein product: CASSQGELAGGPYNEQFF.